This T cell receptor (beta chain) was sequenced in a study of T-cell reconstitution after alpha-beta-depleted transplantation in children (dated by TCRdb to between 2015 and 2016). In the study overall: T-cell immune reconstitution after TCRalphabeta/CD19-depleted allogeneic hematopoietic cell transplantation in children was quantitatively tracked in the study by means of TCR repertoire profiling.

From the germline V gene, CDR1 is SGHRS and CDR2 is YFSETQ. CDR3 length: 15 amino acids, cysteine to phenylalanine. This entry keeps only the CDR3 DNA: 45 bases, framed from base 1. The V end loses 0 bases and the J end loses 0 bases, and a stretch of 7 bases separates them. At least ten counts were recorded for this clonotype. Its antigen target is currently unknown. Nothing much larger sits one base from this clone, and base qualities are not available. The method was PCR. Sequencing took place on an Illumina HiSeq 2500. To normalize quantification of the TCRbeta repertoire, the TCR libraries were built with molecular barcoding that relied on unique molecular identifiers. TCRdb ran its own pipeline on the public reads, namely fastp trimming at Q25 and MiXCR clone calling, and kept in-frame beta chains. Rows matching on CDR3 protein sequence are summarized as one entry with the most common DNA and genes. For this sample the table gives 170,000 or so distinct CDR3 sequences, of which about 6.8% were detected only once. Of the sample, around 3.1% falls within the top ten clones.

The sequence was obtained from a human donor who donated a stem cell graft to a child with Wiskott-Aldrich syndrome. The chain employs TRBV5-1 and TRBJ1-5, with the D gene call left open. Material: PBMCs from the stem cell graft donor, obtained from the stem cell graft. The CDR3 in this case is CASSLGQNSNQPQHF. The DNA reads TGCGCCAGCAGCTTGGGACAAAATAGCAATCAGCCCCAGCATTTT.